This TCR beta chain was sequenced during a study of T cell responses to AZD1222 COVID-19 vaccine. Findings and caveats of the study: The donors showed a predominance of white British ancestry and of females, with possible underestimation of clonal diversity. Spike-specific TCR breadth and depth were elevated following two AZD1222 doses. Baseline serology detected seropositivity in only 5 or 6 AZD1222 recipients. Close to half of spike-specific TCRs reportedly recognize unmutated variant regions.

Only in-frame clones appear in the TCRdb table, and some are missing; sequencing was by immunoSEQ multiplex PCR. The table has about 140,000 clones, roughly 92% seen once. Trimming shortened V by 0 bases and J by 8 bases, and 10 bases separated the two germline ends. The germline V gene encodes CDR1 LNHNV and CDR2 YYDKDF (reference sequence). The CDR3 totals 13 residues. A word on this clone: What it binds is unknown.

The clonotype comes from an adult in good health. The rearrangement links TRBV15 to TRBJ1-1; D is ambiguous. The sample consisted of peripheral blood, taken on day 0 of AZD1222 vaccination. This CDR3 reads CATSRDRLSEAFF. Written as DNA, the CDR3 is TGTGCCACCAGCAGAGATCGATTATCCGAAGCTTTCTTT.